A selection of T cell receptor beta chains follows, all from one sample in a study of shared clonotypes between healthy human individuals. TCRdb keeps only in-frame clones here, not all; method: immunoSEQ multiplex PCR. This table holds over a million clones, 98% found once. Sequences were obtained from naive CD4+ T cells sorted from blood. The origin of the receptors is a man aged 30 to 39 in good health. CDR3s include the opening cysteine and the closing phenylalanine or tryptophan. The order of the fields is D gene, clone size, J gene, V gene, CDR3 DNA, CDR3 protein. D genes are given only for firm matches. A row's size may be missing; if present it is once, few, many or a size class.

>TRBD2|.|TRBJ2-1|TRBV10-3
TGTGCCATCAGTGAGTCTACTAGCGGGATACAAAAAGGCCTCTTC
CAISESTSGIQKGLF
>.|.|TRBJ1-4|TRBV6-6
TGTGCCAGCAGTTATCCCGGGGAAAAACTGTTTTTT
CASSYPGEKLFF
>TRBD1|.|TRBJ2-5|TRBV9
TGTGCCAGCAGCGCGGGACAGATACAAGAGACCCAGTACTTC
CASSAGQIQETQYF
>.|.|TRBJ1-5|TRBV6-1
TGTGCCAGCAGTGAAGCGACAGGCCAACAGCCCCAGCATTTT
CASSEATGQQPQHF
>.|.|TRBJ1-2|TRBV4-3
TGCGCCAGCAGCCTCCAAGGGGGAGTGGGCTACACCTTC
CASSLQGGVGYTF
>.|.|TRBJ1-2|TRBV18
TGTGCCAGCTCTCTCGGGACTCAGACTACCTATGGCTACACCTTC
CASSLGTQTTYGYTF
>TRBD1|.|TRBJ2-5|TRBV11-2
TGTGCCAGCAGCTCCGGGACAGGGATGTTCCAAGAGACCCAGTACTTC
CASSSGTGMFQETQYF
>.|.|TRBJ2-1|TRBV6-4
TGTGCCAGCAGTGAGTTCTTCCACCTTCTGGGCTATGAGCAGTTCTTC
CASSEFFHLLGYEQFF
>TRBD2|once|TRBJ2-7|TRBV5-4
TGTGCCAGCAGCTTGGGTCCTAGCGGGAACGTCGACGAGCAGTACTTC
CASSLGPSGNVDEQYF
>.|.|TRBJ1-1|TRBV6-1
TGTGCCAGCAGTTTGAGGGCTTGGGGAGCTTTCTTT
CASSLRAWGAFF
>TRBD1|once|TRBJ1-1|TRBV6-5
TGTGCCAGCAGTTACTCCAGGGGGCCCACTGAAGCTTTCTTT
CASSYSRGPTEAFF
>.|once|TRBJ1-4|TRBV4-1
TGCGCCAGCAGCCAGGGTCGAGACGGAAAACTGTTTTTT
CASSQGRDGKLFF
>.|.|TRBJ1-2|TRBV2
TGTGCCAGCAGCTCCGAAGGGACCACCTATGGCTACACCTTC
CASSSEGTTYGYTF
>.|.|TRBJ2-7|TRBV4-3
TGCGCCAGCAGCCCAGGTTTGGACGGCTCCTACGAGCAGTACTTC
CASSPGLDGSYEQYF
>TRBD1|once|TRBJ2-7|TRBV27
TGTGCCAGCAGACCCCTCGATATTGCTCGGGACAGTCCACACTTC
CASRPLDIARDSPHF
>.|.|TRBJ2-2|TRBV6-1
TGTGCCAGCAGTGAAGTCTCGTGGACCTACGCGGGATCCGGGGAGCTGTTTTTT
CASSEVSWTYAGSGELFF
>TRBD2|.|TRBJ2-7|TRBV7-6
TGTGCCAGCAGCTTCCAGCTAGCGGGAGGCTACGAGCAGTACTTC
CASSFQLAGGYEQYF